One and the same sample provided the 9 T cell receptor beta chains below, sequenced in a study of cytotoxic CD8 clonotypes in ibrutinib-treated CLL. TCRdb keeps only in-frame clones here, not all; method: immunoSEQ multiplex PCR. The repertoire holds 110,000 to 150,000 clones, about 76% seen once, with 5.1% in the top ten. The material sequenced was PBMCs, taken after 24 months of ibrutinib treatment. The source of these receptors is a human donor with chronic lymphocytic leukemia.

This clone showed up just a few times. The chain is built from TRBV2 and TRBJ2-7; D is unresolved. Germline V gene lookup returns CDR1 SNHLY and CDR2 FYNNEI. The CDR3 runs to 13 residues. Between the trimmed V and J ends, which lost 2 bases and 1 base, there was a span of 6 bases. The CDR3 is CASSEPASYEQYF. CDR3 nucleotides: TGTGCCAGCAGTGAACCAGCTTCCTACGAGCAGTACTTC.

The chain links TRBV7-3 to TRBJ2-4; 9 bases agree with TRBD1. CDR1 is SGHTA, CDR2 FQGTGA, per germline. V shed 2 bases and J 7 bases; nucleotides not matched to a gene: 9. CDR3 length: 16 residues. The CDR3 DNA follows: TGTGCCAGCAGCTTATGGGGGACAGGGAAGGGGAACATTCAGTACTTC. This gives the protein CASSLWGTGKGNIQYF. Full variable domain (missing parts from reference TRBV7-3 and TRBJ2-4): GAGVSQTPSNKVTEKGKYVELRCDPISGHTALYWYRQSLGQGPEFLIYFQGTGAADDSGLPNDRFFAVRPEGSVSTLKIQRTERGDSAVYLCASSLWGTGKGNIQYFGAGTRLSVL.

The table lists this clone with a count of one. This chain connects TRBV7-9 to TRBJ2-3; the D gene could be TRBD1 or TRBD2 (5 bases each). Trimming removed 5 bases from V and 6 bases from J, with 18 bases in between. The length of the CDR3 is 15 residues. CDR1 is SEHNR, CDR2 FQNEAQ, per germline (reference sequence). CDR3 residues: CASSPGTSSLDTQYF. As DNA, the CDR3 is TGTGCCAGCAGCCCCGGGACCTCATCGTTGGATACGCAGTATTTT. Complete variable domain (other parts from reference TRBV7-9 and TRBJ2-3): DTGVSQNPRHKITKRGQNVTFRCDPISEHNRLYWYRQTLGQGPEFLTYFQNEAQLEKSRLLSDRFSAERPKGSFSTLEIQRTEQGDSAMYLCASSPGTSSLDTQYFGPGTRLTVL.

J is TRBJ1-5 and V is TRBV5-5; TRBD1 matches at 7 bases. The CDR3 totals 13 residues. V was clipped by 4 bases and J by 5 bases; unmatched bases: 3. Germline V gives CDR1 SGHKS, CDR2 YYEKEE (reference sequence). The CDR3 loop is CASSPQGDQPQHF. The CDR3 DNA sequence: TGTGCCAGCAGCCCCCAGGGGGATCAGCCCCAGCATTTT. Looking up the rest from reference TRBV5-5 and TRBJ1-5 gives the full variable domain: DAGVTQSPTHLIKTRGQQVTLRCSPISGHKSVSWYQQVLGQGPQFIFQYYEKEERGRGNFPDRFSARQFPNYSSELNVNALLLGDSALYLCASSPQGDQPQHFGDGTRLSIL.

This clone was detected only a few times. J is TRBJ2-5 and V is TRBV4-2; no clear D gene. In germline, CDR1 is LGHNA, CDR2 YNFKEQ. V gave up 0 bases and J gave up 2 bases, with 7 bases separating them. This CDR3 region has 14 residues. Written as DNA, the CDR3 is TGTGCCAGCAGCCAAGACCCCGGGCAAGAGACCCAGTACTTC. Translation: CASSQDPGQETQYF.

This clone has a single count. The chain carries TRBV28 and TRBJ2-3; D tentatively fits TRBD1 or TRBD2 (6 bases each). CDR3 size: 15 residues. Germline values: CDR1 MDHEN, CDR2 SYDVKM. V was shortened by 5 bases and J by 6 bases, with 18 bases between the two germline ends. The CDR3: CASSPPFGGRDTQYF. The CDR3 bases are TGTGCCAGCAGTCCCCCCTTTGGGGGGCGGGATACGCAGTATTTT.

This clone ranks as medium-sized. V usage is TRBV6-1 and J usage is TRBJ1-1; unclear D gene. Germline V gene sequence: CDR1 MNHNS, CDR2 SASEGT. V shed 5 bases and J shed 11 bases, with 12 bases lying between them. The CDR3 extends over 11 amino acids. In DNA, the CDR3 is TGTGCCAGCAGTTACCCCCCACAGGCTTTCTTT. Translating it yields CASSYPPQAFF.

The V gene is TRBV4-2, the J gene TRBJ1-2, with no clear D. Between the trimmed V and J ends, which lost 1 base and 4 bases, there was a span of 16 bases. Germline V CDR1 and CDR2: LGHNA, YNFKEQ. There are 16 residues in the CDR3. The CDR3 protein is CASSQGWQFDGYGYTF. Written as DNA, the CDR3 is TGTGCCAGCAGCCAAGGGTGGCAGTTTGACGGCTATGGCTACACCTTC.

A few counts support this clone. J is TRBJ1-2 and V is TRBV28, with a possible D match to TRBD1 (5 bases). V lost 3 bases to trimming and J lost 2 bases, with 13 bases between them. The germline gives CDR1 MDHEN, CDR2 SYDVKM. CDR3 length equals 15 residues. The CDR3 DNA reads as TGTGCCAGCAGTTTTCACGGAGGGGCGAACTATGGCTACACCTTC. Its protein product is CASSFHGGANYGYTF.